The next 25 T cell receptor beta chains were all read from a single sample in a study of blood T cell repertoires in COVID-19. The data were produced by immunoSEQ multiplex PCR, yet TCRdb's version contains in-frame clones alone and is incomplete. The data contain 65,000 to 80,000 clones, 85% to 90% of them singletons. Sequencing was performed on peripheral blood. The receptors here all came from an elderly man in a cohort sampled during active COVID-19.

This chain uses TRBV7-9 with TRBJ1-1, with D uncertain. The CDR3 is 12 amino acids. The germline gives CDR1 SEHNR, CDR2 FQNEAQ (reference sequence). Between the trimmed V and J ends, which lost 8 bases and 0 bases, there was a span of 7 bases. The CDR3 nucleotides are TGTGCCAGCGGGGAGGTGAACACTGAAGCTTTCTTT. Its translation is CASGEVNTEAFF.

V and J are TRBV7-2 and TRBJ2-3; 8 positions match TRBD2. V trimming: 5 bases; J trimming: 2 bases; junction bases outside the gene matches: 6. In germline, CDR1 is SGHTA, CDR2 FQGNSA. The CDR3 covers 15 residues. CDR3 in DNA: TGTGCCAGCAGCCCTCAAGCGGGGGACACAGATACGCAGTATTTT. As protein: CASSPQAGDTDTQYF.

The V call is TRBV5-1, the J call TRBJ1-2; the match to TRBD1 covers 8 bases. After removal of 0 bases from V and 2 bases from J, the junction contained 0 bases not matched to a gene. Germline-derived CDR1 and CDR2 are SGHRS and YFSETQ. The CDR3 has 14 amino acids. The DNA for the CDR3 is TGCGCCAGCAGCTTGGGGACAGGGAACTATGGCTACACCTTC. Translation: CASSLGTGNYGYTF.

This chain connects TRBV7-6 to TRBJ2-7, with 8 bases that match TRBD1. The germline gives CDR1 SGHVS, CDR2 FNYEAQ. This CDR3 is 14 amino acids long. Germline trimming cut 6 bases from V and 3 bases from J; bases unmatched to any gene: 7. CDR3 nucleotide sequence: TGTGCCAGCAGTTATCCGGGACAGGACTACGAGCAGTACGTC. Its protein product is CASSYPGQDYEQYV.

In nucleotides, the CDR3 is TGCGCCAGCAGCACCACAGGGGTGGATGAAAAACTGTTTTTT. Translated, it gives CASSTTGVDEKLFF. V is TRBV5-1 and J is TRBJ1-4; 7 bases line up with TRBD1. Germline V gene data show CDR1 as SGHRS and CDR2 as YFSETQ. Trimming removed 4 bases from V and 6 bases from J; junction bases left unmatched: 6. The CDR3 consists of 14 residues.

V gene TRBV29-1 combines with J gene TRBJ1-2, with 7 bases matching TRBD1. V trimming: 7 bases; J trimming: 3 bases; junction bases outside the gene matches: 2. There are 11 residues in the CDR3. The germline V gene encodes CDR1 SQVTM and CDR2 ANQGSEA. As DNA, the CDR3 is TGCAGCGGCACAGGGGACTATGGCTACACCTTC. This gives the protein CSGTGDYGYTF.

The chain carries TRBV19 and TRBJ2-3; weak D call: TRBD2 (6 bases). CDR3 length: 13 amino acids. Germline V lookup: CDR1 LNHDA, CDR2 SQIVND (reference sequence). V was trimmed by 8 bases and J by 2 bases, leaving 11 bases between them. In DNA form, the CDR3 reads TGTGCCAGTCGGGGGATCCCCACAGATACGCAGTATTTT. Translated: CASRGIPTDTQYF.

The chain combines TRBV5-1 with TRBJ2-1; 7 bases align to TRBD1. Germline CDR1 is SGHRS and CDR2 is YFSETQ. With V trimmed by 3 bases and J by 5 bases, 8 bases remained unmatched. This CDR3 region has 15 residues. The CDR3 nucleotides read TGCGCCAGCAGCTCGCCCGGGACAGTTAACAATGAGCAGTTCTTC. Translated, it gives CASSSPGTVNNEQFF.

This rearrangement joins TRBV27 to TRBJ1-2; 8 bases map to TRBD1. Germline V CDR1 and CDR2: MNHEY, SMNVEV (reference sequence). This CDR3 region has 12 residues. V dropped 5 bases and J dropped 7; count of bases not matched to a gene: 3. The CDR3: CASSPGQGGYTF. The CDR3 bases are TGTGCCAGCAGTCCTGGACAGGGTGGCTACACCTTC.

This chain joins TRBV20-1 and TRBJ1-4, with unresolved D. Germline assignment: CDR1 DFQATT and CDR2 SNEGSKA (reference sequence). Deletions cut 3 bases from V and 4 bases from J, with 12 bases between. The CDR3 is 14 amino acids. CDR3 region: CSASHGTSNEKLFF. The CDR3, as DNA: TGCAGTGCTAGTCATGGCACCAGTAATGAAAAACTGTTTTTT.

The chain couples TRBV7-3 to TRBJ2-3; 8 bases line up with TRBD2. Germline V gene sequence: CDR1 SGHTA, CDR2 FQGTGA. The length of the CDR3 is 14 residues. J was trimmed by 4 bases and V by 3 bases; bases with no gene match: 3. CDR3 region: CASSLSGGADTQYF. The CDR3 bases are TGTGCCAGCAGCTTGAGCGGGGGTGCAGATACGCAGTATTTT.

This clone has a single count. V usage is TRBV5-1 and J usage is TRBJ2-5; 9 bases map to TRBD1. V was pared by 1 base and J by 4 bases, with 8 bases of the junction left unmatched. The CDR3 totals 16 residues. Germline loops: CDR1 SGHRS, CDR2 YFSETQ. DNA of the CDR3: TGCGCCAGCAGCTTGCGGGCCACAGGGGGCCCAGAGACCCAGTACTTC. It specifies CASSLRATGGPETQYF.

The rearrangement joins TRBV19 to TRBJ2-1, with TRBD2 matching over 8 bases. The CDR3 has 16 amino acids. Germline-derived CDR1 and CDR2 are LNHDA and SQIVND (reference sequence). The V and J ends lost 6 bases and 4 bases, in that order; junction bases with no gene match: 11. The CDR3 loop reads CASRSRLAGGYNEQFF. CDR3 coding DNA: TGTGCCAGTAGGTCGAGGCTAGCGGGTGGGTACAATGAGCAGTTCTTC.

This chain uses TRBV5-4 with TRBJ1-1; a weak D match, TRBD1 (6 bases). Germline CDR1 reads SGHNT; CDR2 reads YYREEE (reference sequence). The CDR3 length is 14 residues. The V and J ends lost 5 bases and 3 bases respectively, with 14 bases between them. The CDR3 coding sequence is TGTGCCAGCAGACCGGACAGAAAAGACACTGAAGCTTTCTTT. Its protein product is CASRPDRKDTEAFF.

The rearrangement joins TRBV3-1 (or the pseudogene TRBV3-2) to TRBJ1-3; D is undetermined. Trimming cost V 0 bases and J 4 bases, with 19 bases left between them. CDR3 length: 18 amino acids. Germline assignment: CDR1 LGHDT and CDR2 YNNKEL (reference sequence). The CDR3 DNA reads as TGTGCCAGCAGCCAAGATAGCCTAAAAGGATCTATAGGAAACACCATATATTTT. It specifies CASSQDSLKGSIGNTIYF.

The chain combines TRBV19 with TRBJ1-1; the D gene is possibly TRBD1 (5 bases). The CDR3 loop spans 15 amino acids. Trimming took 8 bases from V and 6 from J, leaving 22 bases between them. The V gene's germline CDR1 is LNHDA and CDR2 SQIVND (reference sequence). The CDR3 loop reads CASGHQTAHSSEAFF. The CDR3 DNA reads TGTGCCAGTGGACACCAGACAGCCCATAGTTCTGAAGCTTTCTTT.

The CDR3 coding sequence is TGTGCCAGCAGCCGGGACAGCGTACCGTGGGATGGCTACACCTTC. This sequence encodes CASSRDSVPWDGYTF. The rearrangement links TRBV3-1 (or the pseudogene TRBV3-2) to TRBJ1-2, with 7 bases identical to TRBD1. J gave up 6 bases and V 4 bases, and 11 bases lay outside the gene matches. The CDR3 runs 15 residues. Per the germline V gene, CDR1 is LGHDT and CDR2 is YNNKEL (reference sequence).

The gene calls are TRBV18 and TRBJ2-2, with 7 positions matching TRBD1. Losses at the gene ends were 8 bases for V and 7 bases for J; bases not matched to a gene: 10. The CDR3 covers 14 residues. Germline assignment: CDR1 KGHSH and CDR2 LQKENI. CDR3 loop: CASPSGGTGGELFF. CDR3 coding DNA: TGTGCCAGCCCCTCAGGGGGAACCGGCGGGGAGCTGTTTTTT.

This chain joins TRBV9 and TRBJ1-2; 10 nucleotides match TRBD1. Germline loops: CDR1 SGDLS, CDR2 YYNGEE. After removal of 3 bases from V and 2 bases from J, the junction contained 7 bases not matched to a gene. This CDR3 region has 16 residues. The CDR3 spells CASSGRQGAVNYGYTF. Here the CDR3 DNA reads TGTGCCAGCAGCGGGAGACAGGGGGCAGTGAACTATGGCTACACCTTC.

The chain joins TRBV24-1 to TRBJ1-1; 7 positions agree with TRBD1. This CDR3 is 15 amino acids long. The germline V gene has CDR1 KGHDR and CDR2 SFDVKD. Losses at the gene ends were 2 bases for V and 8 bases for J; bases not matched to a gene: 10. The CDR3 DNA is TGTGCCACCAGTGATTGGGCAGGGGGAGCTTGGGAAGCTTTCTTT. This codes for CATSDWAGGAWEAFF.

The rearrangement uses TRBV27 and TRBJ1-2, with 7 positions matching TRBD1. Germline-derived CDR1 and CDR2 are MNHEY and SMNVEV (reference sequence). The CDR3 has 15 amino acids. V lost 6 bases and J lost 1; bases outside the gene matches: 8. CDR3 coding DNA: TGTGCCAGCAGGGCTACGACAGGGAATAACTATGGCTACACCTTC. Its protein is CASRATTGNNYGYTF.

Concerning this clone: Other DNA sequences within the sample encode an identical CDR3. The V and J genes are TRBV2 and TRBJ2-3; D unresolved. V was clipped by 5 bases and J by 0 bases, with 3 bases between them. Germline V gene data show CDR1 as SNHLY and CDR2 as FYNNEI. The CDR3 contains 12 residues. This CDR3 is CASSYSTDTQYF. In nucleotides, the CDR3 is TGTGCCAGCAGTTATAGCACAGATACGCAGTATTTT.

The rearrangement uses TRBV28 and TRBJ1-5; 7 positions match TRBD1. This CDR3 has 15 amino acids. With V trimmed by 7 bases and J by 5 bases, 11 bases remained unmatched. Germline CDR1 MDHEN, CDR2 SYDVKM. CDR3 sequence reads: CASTTTGAADQPQHF. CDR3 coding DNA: TGTGCCAGCACCACTACAGGGGCGGCTGATCAGCCCCAGCATTTT.

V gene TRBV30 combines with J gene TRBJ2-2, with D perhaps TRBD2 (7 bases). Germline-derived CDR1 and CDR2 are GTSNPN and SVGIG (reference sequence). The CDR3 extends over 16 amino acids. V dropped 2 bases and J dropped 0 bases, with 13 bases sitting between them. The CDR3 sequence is CAWSTVGGPNTGELFF. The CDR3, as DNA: TGTGCCTGGAGTACGGTGGGGGGGCCGAACACCGGGGAGCTGTTTTTT. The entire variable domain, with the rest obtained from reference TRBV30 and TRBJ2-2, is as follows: SQTIHQWPATLVQPVGSPLSLECTVEGTSNPNLYWYRQAAGRGLQLLFYSVGIGQISSEVPQNLSASRPQDRQFILSSKKLLLSDSGFYLCAWSTVGGPNTGELFFGEGSRLTVL.

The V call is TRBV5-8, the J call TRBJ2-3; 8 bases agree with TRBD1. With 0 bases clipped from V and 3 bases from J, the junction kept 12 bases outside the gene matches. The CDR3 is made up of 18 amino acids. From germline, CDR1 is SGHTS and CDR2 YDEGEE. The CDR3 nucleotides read TGTGCCAGCAGCTTGGGGGTGCAGGGGGCGAGTGGGACAGATACGCAGTATTTT. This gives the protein CASSLGVQGASGTDTQYF.